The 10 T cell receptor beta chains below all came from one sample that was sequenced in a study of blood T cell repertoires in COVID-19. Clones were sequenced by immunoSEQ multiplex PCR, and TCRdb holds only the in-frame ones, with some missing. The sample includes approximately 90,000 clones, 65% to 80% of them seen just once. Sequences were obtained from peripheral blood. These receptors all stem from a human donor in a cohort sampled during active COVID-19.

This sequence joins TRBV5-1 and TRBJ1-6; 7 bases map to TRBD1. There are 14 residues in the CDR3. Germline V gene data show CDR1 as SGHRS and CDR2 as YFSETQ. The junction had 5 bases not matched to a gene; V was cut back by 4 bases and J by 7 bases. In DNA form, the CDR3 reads TGCGCCAGCAGCAGGGACAGCGCAAATTCACCCCTCCACTTT. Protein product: CASSRDSANSPLHF.

The CDR3 is CASSAYTSGYTF. CDR3 DNA: TGTGCCAGCAGCGCCTATACGAGCGGCTACACCTTC. V usage is TRBV9 and J usage is TRBJ1-2; D is ambiguous. The V and J ends lost 3 bases and 8 bases respectively, with 11 bases between them. The CDR3 runs 12 residues. Germline V gene sequence: CDR1 SGDLS, CDR2 YYNGEE.

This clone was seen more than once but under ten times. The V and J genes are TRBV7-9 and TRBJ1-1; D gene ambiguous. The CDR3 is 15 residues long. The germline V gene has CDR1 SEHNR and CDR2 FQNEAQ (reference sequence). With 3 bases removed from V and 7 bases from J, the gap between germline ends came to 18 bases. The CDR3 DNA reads TGTGCCAGCAGCTTTTTCTCCAACGCCGTCGGTGAAGCTTTCTTT. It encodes CASSFFSNAVGEAFF.

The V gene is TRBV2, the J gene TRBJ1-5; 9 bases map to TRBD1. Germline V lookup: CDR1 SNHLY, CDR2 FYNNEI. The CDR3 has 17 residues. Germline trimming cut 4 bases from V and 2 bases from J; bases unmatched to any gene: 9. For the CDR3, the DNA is TGTGCCAGCAGTGGGGGACAGGGCGGAGGGGGCAATCAGCCCCAGCATTTT. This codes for CASSGGQGGGGNQPQHF.

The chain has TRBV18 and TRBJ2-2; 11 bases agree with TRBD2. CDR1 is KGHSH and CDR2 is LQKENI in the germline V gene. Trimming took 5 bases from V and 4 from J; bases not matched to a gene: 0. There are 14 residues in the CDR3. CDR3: CASSGLAGTGELFF. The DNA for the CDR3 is TGTGCCAGCTCAGGACTAGCGGGCACCGGGGAGCTGTTTTTT.

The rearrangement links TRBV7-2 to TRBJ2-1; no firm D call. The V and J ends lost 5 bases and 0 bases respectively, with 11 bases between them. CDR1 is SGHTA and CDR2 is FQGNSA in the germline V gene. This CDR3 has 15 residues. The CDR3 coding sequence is TGTGCCAGCAGCCCCCCCACGAGCTCCTACAATGAGCAGTTCTTC. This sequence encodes CASSPPTSSYNEQFF. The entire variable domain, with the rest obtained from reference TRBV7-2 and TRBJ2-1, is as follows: GAGVSQSPSNKVTEKGKDVELRCDPISGHTALYWYRQSLGQGLEFLIYFQGNSAPDKSGLPSDRFSAERTGGSVSTLTIQRTQQEDSAVYLCASSPPTSSYNEQFFGPGTRLTVL.

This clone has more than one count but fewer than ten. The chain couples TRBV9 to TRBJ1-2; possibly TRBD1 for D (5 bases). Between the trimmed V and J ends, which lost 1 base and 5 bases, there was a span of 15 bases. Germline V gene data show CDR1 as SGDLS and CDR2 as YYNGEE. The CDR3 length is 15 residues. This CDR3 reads CASSVRGADSYGYTF. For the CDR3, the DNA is TGTGCCAGCAGCGTAAGGGGCGCCGACTCTTATGGCTACACCTTC.

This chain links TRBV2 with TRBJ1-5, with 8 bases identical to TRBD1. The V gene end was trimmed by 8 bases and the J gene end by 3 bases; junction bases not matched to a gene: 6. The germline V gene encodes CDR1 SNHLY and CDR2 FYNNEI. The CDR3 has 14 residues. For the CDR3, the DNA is TGTGCCAGCCGCCGGGACAGGACCAATCAGCCCCAGCATTTT. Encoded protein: CASRRDRTNQPQHF.

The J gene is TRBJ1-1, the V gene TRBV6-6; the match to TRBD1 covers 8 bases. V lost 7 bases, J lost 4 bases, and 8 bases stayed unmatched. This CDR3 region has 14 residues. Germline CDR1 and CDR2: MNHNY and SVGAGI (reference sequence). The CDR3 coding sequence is TGTGCCAGCACCCTTGGACAGGGCGGCACTGAAGCTTTCTTT. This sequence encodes CASTLGQGGTEAFF.

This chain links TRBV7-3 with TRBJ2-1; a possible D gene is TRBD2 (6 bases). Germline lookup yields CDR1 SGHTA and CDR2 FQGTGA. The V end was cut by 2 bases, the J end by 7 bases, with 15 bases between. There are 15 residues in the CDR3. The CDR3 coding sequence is TGTGCCAGCAGCTTATCAGCGGGTAGCGCAAATGAGCAGTTCTTC. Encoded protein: CASSLSAGSANEQFF.